This is a list of T cell receptor beta chains from one sample in a study of immune evolution from preneoplasia to lung adenocarcinoma. The table came from immunoSEQ multiplex PCR; TCRdb's copy has only in-frame clones and leaves some out. The data hold some 5,000 clones, with approximately 70% observed a single time. Sequences were obtained from FFPE adjacent normal lung tissue. The origin of the receptors is an elderly person with lung adenocarcinoma. The CDR3 runs from the conserved cysteine through the conserved F or W. A D gene is named only where the DNA matches it firmly. A row's size may be missing; if present it is once, few, many or a size class.

TRBD2	-	TRBV4-2	TRBJ2-1	TGTGCCAGCAGCCAAGACGGGACTAGTGCCTACAATGAGCAGTTCTTC	CASSQDGTSAYNEQFF
-	-	TRBV9	TRBJ1-2	TGTGCCAGCAGCGGGGCAGGGACCATTAGTGGCTACACCTTC	CASSGAGTISGYTF
TRBD2	medium-sized	TRBV10-1	TRBJ2-1	TGCGCCAGCAGTGAGTTAGCGGGGGGGCCACAGTTCTTC	CASSELAGGPQFF
-	-	TRBV11-3	TRBJ2-7	TGTGCCAGCAGCTTAATGGGTACAGAAACCTACGAGCAGTACTTC	CASSLMGTETYEQYF